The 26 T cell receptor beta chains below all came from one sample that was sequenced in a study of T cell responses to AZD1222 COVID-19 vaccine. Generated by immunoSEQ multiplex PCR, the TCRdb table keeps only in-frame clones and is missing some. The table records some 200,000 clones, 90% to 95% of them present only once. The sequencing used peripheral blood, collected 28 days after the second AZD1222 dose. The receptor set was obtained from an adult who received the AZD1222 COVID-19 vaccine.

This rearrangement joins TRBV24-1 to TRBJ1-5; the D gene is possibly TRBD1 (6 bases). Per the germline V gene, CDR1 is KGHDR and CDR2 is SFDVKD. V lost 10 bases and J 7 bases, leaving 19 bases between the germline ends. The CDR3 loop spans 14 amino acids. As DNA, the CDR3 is TGTGCCACGAGTCCCCCAGGGGATGGCCAGCCCCAGCATTTT. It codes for CATSPPGDGQPQHF.

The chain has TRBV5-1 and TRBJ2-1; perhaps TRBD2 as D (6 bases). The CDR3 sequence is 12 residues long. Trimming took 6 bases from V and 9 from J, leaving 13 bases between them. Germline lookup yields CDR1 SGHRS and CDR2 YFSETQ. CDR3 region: CASTTQGGEQFF. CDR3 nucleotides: TGCGCCAGCACGACCCAGGGAGGTGAGCAGTTCTTC.

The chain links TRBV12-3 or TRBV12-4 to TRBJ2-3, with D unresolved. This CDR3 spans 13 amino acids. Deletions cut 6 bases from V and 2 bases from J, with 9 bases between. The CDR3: CASRGYTTDTQYF. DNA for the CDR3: TGTGCCAGCAGAGGGTATACCACAGATACGCAGTATTTT.

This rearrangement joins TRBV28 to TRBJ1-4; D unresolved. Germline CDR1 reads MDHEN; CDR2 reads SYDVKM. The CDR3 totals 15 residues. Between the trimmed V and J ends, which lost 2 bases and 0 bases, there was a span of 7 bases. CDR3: CASSLEVATNEKLFF. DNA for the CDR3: TGTGCCAGCAGTTTAGAAGTTGCAACTAATGAAAAACTGTTTTTT.

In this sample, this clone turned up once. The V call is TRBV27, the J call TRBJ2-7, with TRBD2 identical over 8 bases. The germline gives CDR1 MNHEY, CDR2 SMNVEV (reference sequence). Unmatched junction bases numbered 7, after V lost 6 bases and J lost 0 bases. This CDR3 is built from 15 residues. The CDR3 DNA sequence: TGTGCCAGCAGGGCATGGCGGGGGGACTCCTACGAGCAGTACTTC. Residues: CASRAWRGDSYEQYF.

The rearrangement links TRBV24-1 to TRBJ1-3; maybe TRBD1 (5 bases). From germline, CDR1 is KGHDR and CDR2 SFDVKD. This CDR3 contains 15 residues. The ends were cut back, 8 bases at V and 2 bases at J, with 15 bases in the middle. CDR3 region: CATNPSTETGNTIYF. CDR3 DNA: TGTGCCACCAACCCCTCGACAGAAACTGGAAACACCATATATTTT.

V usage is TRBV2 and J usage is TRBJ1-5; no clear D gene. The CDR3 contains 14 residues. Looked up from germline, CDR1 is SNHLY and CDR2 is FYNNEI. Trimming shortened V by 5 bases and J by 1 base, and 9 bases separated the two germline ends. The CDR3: CASSTAASNQPQHF. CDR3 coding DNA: TGTGCCAGCAGTACGGCCGCGAGCAATCAGCCCCAGCATTTT.

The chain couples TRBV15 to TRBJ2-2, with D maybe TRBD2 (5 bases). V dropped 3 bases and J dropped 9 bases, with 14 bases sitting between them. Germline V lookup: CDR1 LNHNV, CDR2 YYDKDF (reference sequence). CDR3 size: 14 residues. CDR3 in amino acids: CATSSQSGWRELFF. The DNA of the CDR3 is TGTGCCACCAGCAGCCAATCGGGGTGGAGGGAGCTGTTTTTT.

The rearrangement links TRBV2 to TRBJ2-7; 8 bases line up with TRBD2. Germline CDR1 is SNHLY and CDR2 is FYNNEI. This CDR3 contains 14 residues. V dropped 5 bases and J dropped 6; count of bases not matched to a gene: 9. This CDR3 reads CASSTGTRNSEQYF. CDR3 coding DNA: TGTGCCAGCAGTACCGGGACTAGAAACTCCGAGCAGTACTTC.

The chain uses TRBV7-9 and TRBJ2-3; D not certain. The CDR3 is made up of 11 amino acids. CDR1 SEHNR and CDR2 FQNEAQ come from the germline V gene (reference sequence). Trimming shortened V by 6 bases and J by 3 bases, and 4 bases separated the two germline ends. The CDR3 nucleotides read TGTGCCAGCAGGTTAACAGATACGCAGTATTTT. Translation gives CASRLTDTQYF. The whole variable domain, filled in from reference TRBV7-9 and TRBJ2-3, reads DTGVSQNPRHKITKRGQNVTFRCDPISEHNRLYWYRQTLGQGPEFLTYFQNEAQLEKSRLLSDRFSAERPKGSFSTLEIQRTEQGDSAMYLCASRLTDTQYFGPGTRLTVL.

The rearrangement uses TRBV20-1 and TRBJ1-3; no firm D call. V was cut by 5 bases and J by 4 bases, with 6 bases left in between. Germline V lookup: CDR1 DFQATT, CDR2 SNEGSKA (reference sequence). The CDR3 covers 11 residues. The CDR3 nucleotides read TGCAGTGCTCCCGCGGGAAACACCATATATTTT. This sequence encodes CSAPAGNTIYF.

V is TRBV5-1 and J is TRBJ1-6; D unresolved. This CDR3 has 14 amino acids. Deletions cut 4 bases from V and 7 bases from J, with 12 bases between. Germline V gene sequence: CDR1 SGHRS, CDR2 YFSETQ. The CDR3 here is CASSRESGNSPLHF. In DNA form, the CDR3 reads TGCGCCAGCAGCCGGGAGAGTGGCAATTCACCCCTCCACTTT.

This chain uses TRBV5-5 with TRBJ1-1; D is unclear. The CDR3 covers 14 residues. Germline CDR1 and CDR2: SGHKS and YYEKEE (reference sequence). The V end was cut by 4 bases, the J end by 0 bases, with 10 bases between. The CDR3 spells CASSPKHMNTEAFF. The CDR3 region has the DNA TGTGCCAGCAGCCCAAAACATATGAACACTGAAGCTTTCTTT.

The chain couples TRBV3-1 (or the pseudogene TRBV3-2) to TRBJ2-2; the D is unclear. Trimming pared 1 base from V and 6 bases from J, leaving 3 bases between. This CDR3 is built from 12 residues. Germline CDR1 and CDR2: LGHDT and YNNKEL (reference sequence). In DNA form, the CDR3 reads TGTGCCAGCAGCCAAGCGGCCGGGGAGCTGTTTTTT. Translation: CASSQAAGELFF.

CDR3: CASSLELGDGNTIYF. In nucleotides, the CDR3 is TGTGCCAGCAGCTTAGAATTGGGGGATGGAAACACCATATATTTT. The gene calls are TRBV7-2 and TRBJ1-3; tentative D call: TRBD1 (5 bases). CDR1 SGHTA and CDR2 FQGNSA come from the germline V gene. The CDR3 is made up of 15 amino acids. The V and J ends lost 1 base and 3 bases respectively, with 10 bases between them.

CDR3 coding DNA: TGTGCCAGCAGCTCAGATGGGGTTAGGTCAGAGACCCAGTACTTC. Encoded protein: CASSSDGVRSETQYF. The V gene is TRBV7-2, the J gene TRBJ2-5; no firm D call. Germline-derived CDR1 and CDR2 are SGHTA and FQGNSA. V gave up 4 bases and J gave up 4 bases, with 16 bases separating them. The CDR3 loop spans 15 amino acids.

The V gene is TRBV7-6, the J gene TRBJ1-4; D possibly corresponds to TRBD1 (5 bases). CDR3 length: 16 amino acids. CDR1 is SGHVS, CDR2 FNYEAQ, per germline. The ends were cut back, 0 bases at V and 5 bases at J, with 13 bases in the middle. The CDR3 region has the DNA TGTGCCAGCAGCTTAGCGCTGGGGCCGACGAATGAAAAACTGTTTTTT. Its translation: CASSLALGPTNEKLFF. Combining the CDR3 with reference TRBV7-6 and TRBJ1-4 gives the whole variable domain GAGVSQSPRYKVTKRGQDVALRCDPISGHVSLYWYRQALGQGPEFLTYFNYEAQQDKSGLPNDRFSAERPEGSISTLTIQRTEQRDSAMYRCASSLALGPTNEKLFFGSGTQLSVL.

CDR3 region: CASSLSRLGGYTF. CDR3 coding DNA: TGCGCCAGCAGTTTAAGTCGCTTGGGCGGCTACACCTTC. The chain carries TRBV10-1 and TRBJ1-2; no clear D gene. Germline V CDR1 and CDR2: WNHNN, SYGVQD (reference sequence). Trimming removed 5 bases at V and 8 bases at J, with 15 bases between. The CDR3 is 13 residues long.

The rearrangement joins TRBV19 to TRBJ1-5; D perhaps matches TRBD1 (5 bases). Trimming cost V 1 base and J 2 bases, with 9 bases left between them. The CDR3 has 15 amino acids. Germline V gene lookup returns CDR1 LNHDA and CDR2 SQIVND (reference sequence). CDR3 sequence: CASSIVQGGNQPQHF. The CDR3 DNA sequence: TGTGCCAGTAGTATAGTTCAAGGGGGCAATCAGCCCCAGCATTTT.

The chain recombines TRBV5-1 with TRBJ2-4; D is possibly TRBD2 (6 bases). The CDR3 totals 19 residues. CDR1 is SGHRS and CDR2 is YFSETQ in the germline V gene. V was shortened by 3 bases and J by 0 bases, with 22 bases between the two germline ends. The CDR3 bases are TGCGCCAGCAGCTACACCTGGACTACAGCGGACTTAGCCAAAAACATTCAGTACTTC. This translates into CASSYTWTTADLAKNIQYF.

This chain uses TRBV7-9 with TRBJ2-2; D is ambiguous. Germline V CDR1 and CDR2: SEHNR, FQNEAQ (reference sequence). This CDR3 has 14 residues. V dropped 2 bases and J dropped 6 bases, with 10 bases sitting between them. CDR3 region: CASSLNVRAGELFF. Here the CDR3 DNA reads TGTGCCAGCAGCTTAAACGTACGGGCCGGGGAGCTGTTTTTT.

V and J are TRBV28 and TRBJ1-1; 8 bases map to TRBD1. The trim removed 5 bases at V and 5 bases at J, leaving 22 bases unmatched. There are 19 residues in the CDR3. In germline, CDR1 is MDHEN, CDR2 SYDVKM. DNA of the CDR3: TGTGCCAGCAGTCCTAACCCCGGACAGGGCCGAGAGTTTGGGACTGAAGCTTTCTTT. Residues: CASSPNPGQGREFGTEAFF.

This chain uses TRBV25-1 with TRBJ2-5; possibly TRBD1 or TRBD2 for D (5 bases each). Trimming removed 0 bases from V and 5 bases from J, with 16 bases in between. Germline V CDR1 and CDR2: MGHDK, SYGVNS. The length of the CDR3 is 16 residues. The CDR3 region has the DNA TGTGCCAGCAGTGAATATGAGGGGAGCCAAAGGGAGACCCAGTACTTC. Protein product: CASSEYEGSQRETQYF.

The CDR3 bases are TGTGCCAGCAGCTTGAACCAGGGGTCCGGGCTTCTCACTGAAGCTTTCTTT. Its protein is CASSLNQGSGLLTEAFF. The chain employs TRBV5-4 and TRBJ1-1, with D perhaps TRBD1 (6 bases). There are 17 residues in the CDR3. Germline lookup yields CDR1 SGHNT and CDR2 YYREEE (reference sequence). V lost 1 base and J 4 bases, leaving 20 bases between the germline ends.

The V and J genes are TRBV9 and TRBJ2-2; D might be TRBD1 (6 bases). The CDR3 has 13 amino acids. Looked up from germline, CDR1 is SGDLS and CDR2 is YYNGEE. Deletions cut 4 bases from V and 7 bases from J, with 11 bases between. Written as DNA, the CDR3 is TGTGCCAGCAGCCTCGTAGGGGGCGGGGAGCTGTTTTTT. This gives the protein CASSLVGGGELFF.

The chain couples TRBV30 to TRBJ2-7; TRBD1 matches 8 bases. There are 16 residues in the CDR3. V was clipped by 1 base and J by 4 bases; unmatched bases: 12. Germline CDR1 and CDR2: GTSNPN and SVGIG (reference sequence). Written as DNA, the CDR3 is TGTGCCTGGAGTGGGAACAGGGGGAAGGCCGATTACGAGCAGTACTTC. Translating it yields CAWSGNRGKADYEQYF.